This T cell receptor (beta chain) emerged from a study of Graves' ophthalmopathy and Graves' hyperthyroidism. About the research overall: Before any treatment was given, at initial diagnosis, peripheral blood was collected. General study findings and limits: Among expanded thyroid clonotypes above 0.001 frequency, most also occurred in blood.

This clonotype was counted ten times or more. Its antigen is still unknown. CDR1 and CDR2 from the germline V gene are LGHDT and YNNKEL (reference sequence). The CDR3 is 15 residues long. V lost 0 bases and J 6 bases, leaving 12 bases between the germline ends. Transcripts of RNA were the source for amplifying TCR beta CDR3 regions. First-round RT-PCR with HTBI primers preceded a second-round multiplex PCR. TCRdb re-derived calls from the multiplex PCR reads in MiXCR, one entry per CDR3 protein. The top ten hold approximately 25% of the sample, which has almost 40,000 distinct CDR3 sequences, roughly 50% seen once. Ophthalmopathy not arising within 18 months of follow-up defined hyperthyroidism as stable.

This TCR derives from an adult woman with stable Graves' hyperthyroidism. V is TRBV3-1 and J is TRBJ1-5; D is undetermined. Sequencing was performed on peripheral blood. CDR3: CASSQDIRATQPQHF. In DNA form, the CDR3 reads TGTGCCAGCAGCCAAGATATAAGGGCTACTCAGCCCCAGCATTTT.